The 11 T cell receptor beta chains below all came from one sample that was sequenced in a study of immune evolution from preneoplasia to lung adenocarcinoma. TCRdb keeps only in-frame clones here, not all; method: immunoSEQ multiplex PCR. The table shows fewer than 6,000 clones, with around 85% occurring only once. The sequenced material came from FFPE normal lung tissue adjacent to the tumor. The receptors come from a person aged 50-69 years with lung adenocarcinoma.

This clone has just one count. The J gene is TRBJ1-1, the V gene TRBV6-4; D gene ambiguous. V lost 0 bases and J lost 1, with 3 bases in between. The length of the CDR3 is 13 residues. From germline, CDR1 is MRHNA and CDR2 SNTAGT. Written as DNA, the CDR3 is TGTGCCAGCAGTGACTCAGAGAACACTGAAGCTTTCTTT. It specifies CASSDSENTEAFF.

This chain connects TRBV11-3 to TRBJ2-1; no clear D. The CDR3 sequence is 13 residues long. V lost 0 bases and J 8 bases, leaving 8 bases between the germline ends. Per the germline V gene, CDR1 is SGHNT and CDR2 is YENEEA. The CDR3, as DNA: TGTGCCAGCAGCTTAGAGACCTTGCATGAGCAGTTCTTC. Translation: CASSLETLHEQFF.

The CDR3 nucleotides read TGTGCCAGCAGCTTAGAGTCCGAAGTAGCCACCACCGGGGAGCTGTTTTTT. It codes for CASSLESEVATTGELFF. This chain connects TRBV11-2 to TRBJ2-2; D not certain. The germline CDR1 and CDR2 sequences are SGHAT and FQNNGV. With 0 bases removed from V and 4 bases from J, the gap between germline ends came to 15 bases. The CDR3 runs 17 residues.

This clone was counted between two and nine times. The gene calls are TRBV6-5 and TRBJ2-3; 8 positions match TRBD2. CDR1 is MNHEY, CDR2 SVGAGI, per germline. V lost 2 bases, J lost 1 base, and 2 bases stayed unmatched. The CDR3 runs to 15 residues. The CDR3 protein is CASSYAGRGTDTQYF. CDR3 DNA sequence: TGTGCCAGCAGTTACGCCGGGAGGGGCACAGATACGCAGTATTTT.

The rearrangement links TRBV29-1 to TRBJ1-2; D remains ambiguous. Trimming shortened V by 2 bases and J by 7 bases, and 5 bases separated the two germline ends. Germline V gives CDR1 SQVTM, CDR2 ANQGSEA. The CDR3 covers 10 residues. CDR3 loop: CSVERAGYTF. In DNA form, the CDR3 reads TGCAGCGTTGAACGGGCTGGCTACACCTTC.

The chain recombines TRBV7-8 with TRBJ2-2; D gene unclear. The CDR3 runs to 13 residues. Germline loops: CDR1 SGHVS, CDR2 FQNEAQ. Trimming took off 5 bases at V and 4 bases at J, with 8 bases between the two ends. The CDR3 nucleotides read TGTGCCAGCAGCCCGAGGCTCACCGGGGAGCTGTTTTTT. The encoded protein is CASSPRLTGELFF.

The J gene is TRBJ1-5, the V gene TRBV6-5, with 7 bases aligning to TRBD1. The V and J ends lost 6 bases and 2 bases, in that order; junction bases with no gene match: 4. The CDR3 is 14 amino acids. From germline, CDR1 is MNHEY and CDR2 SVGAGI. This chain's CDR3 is CASRPTGGNQPQHF. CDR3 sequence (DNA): TGTGCCAGCAGACCCACAGGGGGCAATCAGCCCCAGCATTTT.

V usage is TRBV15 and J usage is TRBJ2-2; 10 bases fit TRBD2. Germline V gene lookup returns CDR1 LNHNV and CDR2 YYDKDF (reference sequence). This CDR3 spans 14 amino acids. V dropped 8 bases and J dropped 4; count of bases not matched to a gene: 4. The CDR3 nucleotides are TGTGCCACCTCGGGACTAGCGAGCACCGGGGAGCTGTTTTTT. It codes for CATSGLASTGELFF.

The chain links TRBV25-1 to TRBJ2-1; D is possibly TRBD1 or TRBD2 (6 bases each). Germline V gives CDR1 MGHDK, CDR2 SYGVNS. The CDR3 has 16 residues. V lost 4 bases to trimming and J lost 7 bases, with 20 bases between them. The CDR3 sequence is CASSASGASLRNEQFF. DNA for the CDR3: TGTGCCAGCAGTGCATCGGGGGCTTCCCTACGAAATGAGCAGTTCTTC.

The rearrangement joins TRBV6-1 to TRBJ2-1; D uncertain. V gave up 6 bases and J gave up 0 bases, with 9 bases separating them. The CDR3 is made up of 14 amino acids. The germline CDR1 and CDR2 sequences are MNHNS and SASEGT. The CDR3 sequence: CASRLASSYNEQFF. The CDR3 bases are TGTGCCAGCAGGCTCGCGAGCTCCTACAATGAGCAGTTCTTC.

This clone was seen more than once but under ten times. Written as DNA, the CDR3 is TGTGCCAGCAGGAGGACAGGGGGCACAGATACGCAGTATTTT. This codes for CASRRTGGTDTQYF. This chain uses TRBV5-4 with TRBJ2-3; 9 bases align to TRBD1. The CDR3 runs 14 residues. In germline, CDR1 is SGHNT, CDR2 YYREEE (reference sequence). V gave up 5 bases and J gave up 1 base; unmatched junction bases: 2.